This TCR beta chain was documented in a study of blood T cell repertoires in COVID-19 (dated by TCRdb to 2020 to 2021). For the study in its entirety: The collaborator samples originated in the United States, Italy and Spain and spanned the acute and convalescent phases of COVID-19. The sample metadata nearly always contained a de-identified subject ID, COVID-19 status, age in years and sex. The prospective study material was composed of cDNA or gDNA derived from T cells, B-cell-depleted T cells, or PBMCs. The samples were drawn from the first 160 participants of the ongoing ImmuneRACE study and from 1,254 subjects provided by 6 global collaborators. HLA class I and class II types, where available, came from metadata supplied by the sample provider rather than from assay-based typing. Subjects who had been exposed to COVID-19, were actively infected with it, or had recovered from it provided the deeply sampled blood TCRbeta repertoires that made up the dataset. The repertoires were made available in a free public database intended to serve as a resource for research on the immune response to SARS-CoV-2. The paper as a whole reports these results and caveats: The quantity of clinical and demographic metadata differed by source and by participant and was supplied without curation.

TCRbeta CDR3 regions were amplified from genomic DNA using the immunoSEQ Assay, a bias-controlled multiplex PCR. The original methods were these. The number of nucleated cells in each sample was estimated from the amplification of reference gene primers within the assay. Sequence reads were collapsed and filtered to measure the absolute abundance of every unique TCRbeta CDR3 rearrangement. For each sample, productive Simpson clonality was calculated as the square root of Simpson's diversity index over productive rearrangements. Drawn from immuneACCESS, this table holds only the in-frame rearrangements with V and J called that TCRdb kept. Clones are partly lost; checked studies trace under half to an unresolved V gene and leave the rest unexplained. V and J calls and clone size come straight from that table; D and trimming were deduced from the DNA. Recorded for this sample are roughly 150,000 clones; more than 65% of them occurred a single time. The top ten clones comprise about 7.2% of the sample.

Whole blood was collected in K2EDTA tubes by collaborating institutions according to the institutions' own protocols. Collaborator samples were shipped for TCRbeta analysis as frozen whole blood, isolated PBMCs, or DNA extracted from either sample type. In the case of this clone: What this receptor recognizes is not known. Qualities for individual bases were not recorded, and no much larger clone is one base off.

The specimen sequenced was peripheral blood. This receptor was taken from a woman in her fifties or sixties in a cohort sampled during active or convalescent COVID-19.

The DNA sequence is given as TGTGCCAGCAGTTTACCGGGACAGCGCACTGAAGCTTTCTTT. It codes for CASSLPGQRTEAFF. The V gene is TRBV6-5 and the J gene is TRBJ1-1; the junction holds 7 bases that match TRBD1. From the cysteine up to the phenylalanine, the CDR3 has a length of 14 residues. Only the CDR3 portion is preserved as DNA: 42 bases, with reading frame beginning at the first base. At the junction V is shortened by 4 bases and J by 4 bases; bases outside the gene matches: 6. Via the germline V gene, CDR1 is MNHEY and CDR2 SVGAGI.